This T cell receptor beta chain originates from a study of T cell responses to AZD1222 COVID-19 vaccine. Study-wide findings and caveats: Donors skewed white British and female; clonal diversity was possibly underestimated. Close to half of all spike-specific TCRs reportedly target regions of the variants that are unmutated. In all cases, repertoires were sampled only after the peak T cell response.

To note about this clone: Its target is unknown.

Here immunoSEQ multiplex PCR was the method, and the copy in TCRdb shows in-frame clones only, minus some. The table includes approximately 110,000 clones, more than 75% detected once. The germline V and J ends were trimmed by 0 bases and 0 bases, with 13 bases remaining between them. The CDR3 consists of 17 residues. Germline assignment: CDR1 SGDLS and CDR2 YYNGEE. V usage is TRBV9 and J usage is TRBJ1-3; D not resolved. This TCR derives from an adult in good health. This sample comprised peripheral blood, obtained on day 0 of AZD1222 vaccination. The CDR3 is CASSVGASLFSGNTIYF. The CDR3 DNA follows: TGTGCCAGCAGCGTAGGAGCCTCCCTTTTCTCTGGAAACACCATATATTTT.